Following are 8 T cell receptor beta chains from one sample sequenced in a study of blood T cell repertoires in COVID-19. Sequenced by immunoSEQ multiplex PCR; TCRdb stores in-frame clones only, minus some. In the table there are about 430,000 clones, 88% of which are singletons. Material: PBMCs or T cells enriched from blood (not recorded which). All receptors derive from a woman aged 18-29 years who had been exposed to COVID-19.

This clone was detected once. The gene calls are TRBV19 and TRBJ2-1; D gene ambiguous. Germline V lookup: CDR1 LNHDA, CDR2 SQIVND (reference sequence). The length of the CDR3 is 15 residues. V dropped 2 bases and J dropped 6 bases, with 14 bases sitting between them. CDR3 sequence: CASSIPLGLGNEQFF. The CDR3 DNA reads as TGTGCCAGTAGTATACCCCTAGGTTTAGGCAATGAGCAGTTCTTC.

Of note for this clone: At one of its ends the junction is not consistent with the germline gene, which may arise from a read error. The V call is TRBV28, the J call TRBJ2-5, with 7 bases matching TRBD1. CDR1 is MDHEN, CDR2 SYDVKM, per germline. CDR3 length equals 14 residues. CDR3 in amino acids: CASSFMDRQGTQYF. CDR3 DNA sequence: TGTGCCAGCAGTTTTATGGACAGGCAAGGGACCCAGTACTTC.

The V and J genes are TRBV6-5 and TRBJ1-3; no clear D gene. The CDR3 length is 13 residues. Trimming removed 8 bases from V and 3 bases from J, with 11 bases in between. In germline, CDR1 is MNHEY, CDR2 SVGAGI. The DNA for the CDR3 is TGTGCCAGCTGGACTGACTTTGGAAACACCATATATTTT. Translation: CASWTDFGNTIYF.

The V gene is TRBV27, the J gene TRBJ2-7, with TRBD1 as a possible D gene (5 bases). CDR3 length: 13 residues. The V and J ends lost 3 bases and 2 bases respectively, with 8 bases between them. The germline CDR1 and CDR2 sequences are MNHEY and SMNVEV (reference sequence). CDR3 DNA sequence: TGTGCCAGCAGTTTTTCAGGGCCCTACGAGCAGTACTTC. It translates to CASSFSGPYEQYF.

The chain joins TRBV4-2 to TRBJ1-1; 7 bases line up with TRBD1. This CDR3 has 14 residues. Germline V gene lookup returns CDR1 LGHNA and CDR2 YNFKEQ. Trimming removed 1 base from V and 7 bases from J; junction bases left unmatched: 6. As DNA, the CDR3 is TGTGCCAGCAGCCAAGCAACAGGGGCGGTTGAAGCTTTCTTT. Protein: CASSQATGAVEAFF.

The chain links TRBV7-8 to TRBJ2-5, with D maybe TRBD2 (5 bases). The V end was cut by 5 bases, the J end by 4 bases, with 11 bases between. The CDR3 contains 13 residues. Per the germline V gene, CDR1 is SGHVS and CDR2 is FQNEAQ. CDR3 residues: CASSPGLIETQYF. The CDR3 DNA reads as TGTGCCAGCAGCCCGGGGTTGATAGAGACCCAGTACTTC.

The gene calls are TRBV5-1 and TRBJ2-2; possible D gene TRBD1, 6 bases. Germline V lookup: CDR1 SGHRS, CDR2 YFSETQ. The CDR3 has 14 residues. Trimming removed 0 bases from V and 6 bases from J, with 9 bases in between. In nucleotides, the CDR3 is TGCGCCAGCAGCTTGGGACAGGTCGCCGGGGAGCTGTTTTTT. Protein sequence: CASSLGQVAGELFF.

This chain uses TRBV4-2 with TRBJ1-3; D gene unclear. V was trimmed by 1 base and J by 0 bases, leaving 7 bases between them. The CDR3 is 15 residues long. Looked up from germline, CDR1 is LGHNA and CDR2 is YNFKEQ. The CDR3 region is CASSQGEDSGNTIYF. The DNA for the CDR3 is TGTGCCAGCAGCCAAGGAGAGGACTCTGGAAACACCATATATTTT.